Following are 3 T cell receptor beta chains from one sample sequenced in a study of read filtering for tumor transcriptome and immune sequencing. This library used roughly 0.4 ug RNA and molecular barcoded adaptors spanning alpha/delta and beta/gamma chains. TCRdb independently ran MiXCR on the reads; one entry per CDR3 protein. Of more than 70,000 distinct CDR3 sequences listed, 20% to 25% were seen once; the top ten hold around 10%. The sample taken for sequencing was a population of CD138-negative cells sorted from bone marrow. These receptors were taken from a donor over 35 with multiple myeloma.

In this sample, this clonotype turned up a few times. The rearrangement links TRBV5-1 to TRBJ2-3; 9 bases match TRBD1. The length of the CDR3 is 14 residues. CDR1 and CDR2 (germline): SGHRS, YFSETQ. The V and J ends lost 3 bases and 3 bases, in that order; junction bases with no gene match: 2. CDR3: CASSWTGVTDTQYF. CDR3 nucleotides: TGCGCCAGCAGCTGGACAGGGGTGACAGATACGCAGTATTTT.

As concerns this clonotype: Since no conserved phenylalanine or tryptophan closes the CDR3, a read error is the likely cause. The CDR3 loop is CASSTLGTPREQYS. In nucleotides, the CDR3 is TGTGCCAGCAGCACACTTGGGACCCCACGGGAGCAGTACTCC. J is TRBJ2-7 and V is TRBV6-5; D tentatively fits TRBD1 or TRBD2 (5 bases each). Germline V gives CDR1 MNHEY, CDR2 SVGAGI. The CDR3 is 14 amino acids. Trimming stripped 6 bases from V and 7 bases from J, with 19 bases between.

Notes on this clonotype: This may stem from a read error, because a much larger clone lies one nucleotide away. This rearrangement joins TRBV11-1 to TRBJ1-1; D call uncertain. The CDR3 consists of 15 residues. Germline-derived CDR1 and CDR2 are SGHAT and FQDESV (reference sequence). V was cut by 1 base and J by 4 bases, with 13 bases left in between. As DNA, the CDR3 is TGTGCCAGCAGCTTAGGGGTGGCGGTTGGCACTGAAGCTTTCTTT. Its protein product is CASSLGVAVGTEAFF.